Detailed here is one T cell receptor (beta chain). CDR1 ENHRY and CDR2 SYGVKD come from the germline V gene. Between the trimmed V and J ends, which lost 7 bases and 0 bases, there was a span of 9 bases. The CDR3 is 13 residues long. The data were taken from a study of T cells in tumors after PD-1 blockade. At the level of the study: Either cemiplimab 350 mg every 2 weeks or pembrolizumab 200 mg every 3 weeks was given. Mean per blood sample: some 120,000 templates (roughly 22,000-257,772), about 40,000 unique clonotypes.

Tumor or blood genomic DNA was sequenced, with inputs of about 550 ng to 6,500 ng. Profiled with immunoSEQ multiplex PCR; TCRdb holds only in-frame clones, not every one. Among under 75,000 clones listed, about 74% were seen once. The sequence derives from a human donor with basal cell carcinoma. This chain links TRBV10-3 with TRBJ1-1; TRBD1 might be the D (5 bases). Here the sequenced sample was PBMCs, taken after anti-PD-1 treatment. The CDR3 DNA reads as TGTGCCATCACCGGGGGATTGAACACTGAAGCTTTCTTT. Amino acid sequence: CAITGGLNTEAFF.